The T cell receptor (beta chain) under discussion was sequenced for a study of human T cells and chemical hapten exposure (dated by TCRdb to the early 2020s). General notes on the study: Libraries were pooled for sequencing, and per-sample TCR yields varied mainly because of small differences in library volumes within the pool. In alopecia patients, the study followed how the peripheral blood TCR repertoire changed in vivo over primary and secondary sensitization to diphenylcyclopropenone (DPC), a hapten. From each blood RNA sample, both TCR alpha and TCR beta chains were sequenced.

To prepare the library, 5' RACE was applied. Sequencing relied on an Illumina MiSeq. During library preparation, unique molecular identifiers were attached to individual cDNA molecules so that TCRs could be counted quantitatively and reproducibly. Regarding the original processing steps: A median of roughly 100,000 TCRs per sample was observed, with a range of about 23,224 to 700,000. V, J and CDR3 annotation of the TCR reads was carried out using the Decombinator software suite. To make PS versus PT1 abundance plots, every sample was subsampled to the same number of TCRs (28,000). TCRs were defined as expanded if absent before sensitization and observed at least eight times at the 2-week time point. The raw public data were reprocessed by TCRdb itself: fastp quality trimming at Q25, MiXCR clonotype calling, in-frame beta chains only. Each entry is one CDR3 protein sequence, shown with its most common DNA and genes. None of the V and J calls come from the authors' own analysis; TCRdb made them. This sample lists 120,000 to 150,000 distinct CDR3 sequences; approximately 4% were detected once. More than 1.2% of the sample goes to the ten largest clones.

Unfractionated whole blood was collected in Tempus Blood RNA tubes, and total RNA was extracted from that blood. Four to six healthy volunteers were used as TCR sequencing controls and were bled at day 0, 2 weeks and 6 weeks. What the research found in general, with its limitations: No change with DPC sensitization was found in the number of TCRs above 1 in 1000 frequency, and no evidence of global repertoire structure alterations was found. Repeated subsampling changed both the strength of the expansion versus patch-test correlation and the threshold at which that correlation became significant.

Counted from cysteine to phenylalanine, this CDR3 has 16 amino acids. Of all the DNA, just the CDR3 is kept, 48 bases in frame from base 1. Trimming takes 4 bases from V and 8 bases from J, and the germline ends sit 24 bases apart. Taken from the germline V gene, the CDR1 and CDR2 loops are SGDLS and YYNGEE. This clonotype was counted many times. There is no known antigen for this receptor. Base qualities are not provided; no much larger clone lies one nucleotide away. The chain is assembled from TRBV9 and TRBJ1-2; a weak D assignment points to TRBD1 (6 bases agree). The receptor's source is a female donor in good health. The CDR3 region has the sequence CASSPLNRVNSIGYTF. The nucleotides are TGTGCCAGCAGCCCCTTAAACAGGGTTAATTCTATAGGCTACACCTTC.